Following are 28 T cell receptor beta chains from one sample sequenced in a study of T cell responses to AZD1222 COVID-19 vaccine. Using immunoSEQ multiplex PCR, the repertoire was profiled, and TCRdb retains in-frame clones only, with some absent. The table records about 200,000 clones, approximately 94% of them present only once. Sequenced here: peripheral blood, sampled 28 days after the second dose of the MenACWY control vaccine. These receptors all come from an adult who received the MenACWY meningococcal vaccine as a control.

This chain connects TRBV19 to TRBJ2-1; D is possibly TRBD2 (7 bases). Germline V gene data show CDR1 as LNHDA and CDR2 as SQIVND (reference sequence). The CDR3 extends over 14 amino acids. The V end lost 10 bases, the J end lost 7 bases, and 20 bases lay between the germline ends. The CDR3 nucleotides are TGTGCCACCCCCTCTGGGGGGGCTATGAATGAGCAGTTCTTC. Its translation is CATPSGGAMNEQFF.

V and J are TRBV15 and TRBJ1-1; D unclear. Germline V gives CDR1 LNHNV, CDR2 YYDKDF (reference sequence). V lost 1 base and J 1 base, leaving 16 bases between the germline ends. CDR3 length equals 17 residues. DNA of the CDR3: TGTGCCACCAGCAGAGCCCCTGCCAGCTTCTCGAACACTGAAGCTTTCTTT. Its translation: CATSRAPASFSNTEAFF.

This clone was found a few times. The chain links TRBV21-1 to TRBJ2-7; the table's D call TRBD1 went unverified against the DNA. TRBV21-1 has pseudogene status. The CDR3 is made up of 14 amino acids. DNA of the CDR3: TGTGCCAGCAGCAAAACAGGATCGGCTCACGAGCAGTACTTC. Protein: CASSKTGSAHEQYF.

This clone occurred once. V is TRBV9 and J is TRBJ2-1, with D perhaps matching TRBD2 (5 bases). The germline V and J ends were trimmed by 0 bases and 7 bases, with 8 bases remaining between them. Per the germline V gene, CDR1 is SGDLS and CDR2 is YYNGEE. The CDR3 loop spans 13 amino acids. The CDR3 region is CASSVGAANEQFF. Here the CDR3 DNA reads TGTGCCAGCAGCGTAGGAGCGGCTAATGAGCAGTTCTTC.

The CDR3 region has the DNA TGTGCCAGCAGTTACTTGGGGGGAGAAATGAACACCGGGGAGCTGTTTTTT. This sequence encodes CASSYLGGEMNTGELFF. This rearrangement joins TRBV6-2 or TRBV6-3 to TRBJ2-2, with D tentatively TRBD2 (6 bases). V dropped 1 base and J dropped 1 base, with 13 bases sitting between them. CDR3 length: 17 amino acids. Germline CDR1 reads MNHEY; CDR2 reads SVGEGT.

The V gene is TRBV10-3, the J gene TRBJ1-2; weak D call: TRBD1 (6 bases). The germline gives CDR1 ENHRY, CDR2 SYGVKD. This CDR3 has 17 residues. V was pared by 0 bases and J by 3 bases, with 17 bases between. CDR3 protein: CAISESNKGDWHYGYTF. In DNA form, the CDR3 reads TGTGCCATCAGTGAGTCGAATAAGGGGGACTGGCACTATGGCTACACCTTC.

V gene TRBV9 combines with J gene TRBJ2-7; no reliable D call. Trimming pared 0 bases from V and 5 bases from J, leaving 15 bases between. The CDR3 has 15 amino acids. Germline CDR1 and CDR2: SGDLS and YYNGEE. CDR3 DNA: TGTGCCAGCAGCGTAGGTCCGTCCCCTGGGGACGAGCAGTACTTC. Amino acid sequence: CASSVGPSPGDEQYF. The full variable domain, completed using reference TRBV9 and TRBJ2-7, is DSGVTQTPKHLITATGQRVTLRCSPRSGDLSVYWYQQSLDQGLQFLIQYYNGEERAKGNILERFSAQQFPDLHSELNLSSLELGDSALYFCASSVGPSPGDEQYFGPGTRLTVT.

This rearrangement joins TRBV6-5 to TRBJ2-1, with 12 nucleotides matching TRBD2. The CDR3 consists of 15 residues. Germline lookup yields CDR1 MNHEY and CDR2 SVGAGI. With V trimmed by 11 bases and J by 8 bases, 13 bases remained unmatched. The CDR3 loop reads CAAGGRLAGDDEQFF. The DNA for the CDR3 is TGTGCCGCCGGGGGGAGACTAGCGGGAGATGATGAGCAGTTCTTC.

The genes are TRBV7-7 and TRBJ1-6, with no clear D. In germline, CDR1 is SSHAT, CDR2 FNYEAQ (reference sequence). The CDR3 covers 9 residues. The V end lost 5 bases, the J end lost 17 bases, and 7 bases lay between the germline ends. In DNA form, the CDR3 reads TGTGCCAGCAGCGACGCCTTCCACTTT. It translates to CASSDAFHF.

The genes are TRBV10-3 and TRBJ2-3; 7 bases line up with TRBD2. Germline V CDR1 and CDR2: ENHRY, SYGVKD. The V segment lost 4 bases and the J segment 1 base; nucleotides outside the gene matches: 5. This CDR3 is 15 amino acids long. Written as DNA, the CDR3 is TGTGCCATCAGTGCCGGACTAGTCGGCACAGATACGCAGTATTTT. Translating it yields CAISAGLVGTDTQYF.

The chain combines TRBV14 with TRBJ1-1; D unclear. CDR3 size: 20 residues. Germline CDR1 is SGHDN and CDR2 is FVKESK. V shed 2 bases and J shed 5 bases, with 30 bases lying between them. The CDR3 DNA reads TGTGCCAGCAGCCAAAGCCCCGGGTGGGCACTAAAAGCCCGCGGGACTGAAGCTTTCTTT. Its protein product is CASSQSPGWALKARGTEAFF.

This chain connects TRBV11-2 to TRBJ2-1, with TRBD1 matching 7 bases. The V segment lost 3 bases and the J segment 5 bases; nucleotides outside the gene matches: 13. Germline-derived CDR1 and CDR2 are SGHAT and FQNNGV. This CDR3 spans 17 amino acids. The CDR3: CASSFSPARDRNNEQFF. CDR3 coding DNA: TGTGCCAGCAGCTTTTCCCCGGCCCGGGACAGAAACAATGAGCAGTTCTTC. The entire variable domain, with the rest obtained from reference TRBV11-2 and TRBJ2-1, is as follows: EAGVAQSPRYKIIEKRQSVAFWCNPISGHATLYWYQQILGQGPKLLIQFQNNGVVDDSQLPKDRFSAERLKGVDSTLKIQPAKLEDSAVYLCASSFSPARDRNNEQFFGPGTRLTVL.

The chain couples TRBV11-1 to TRBJ2-3, with D possibly TRBD2 on 6 matching bases. Between the trimmed V and J ends, which lost 5 bases and 1 base, there was a span of 13 bases. The CDR3 is 15 amino acids. Per germline, CDR1 SGHAT and CDR2 FQDESV (reference sequence). The DNA of the CDR3 is TGTGCCAGCAGCCGGGGGACTCCCGGCACAGATACGCAGTATTTT. Amino acids: CASSRGTPGTDTQYF. The variable domain in full, with the rest retrieved from reference TRBV11-1 and TRBJ2-3, is EAEVAQSPRYKITEKSQAVAFWCDPISGHATLYWYRQILGQGPELLVQFQDESVVDDSQLPKDRFSAERLKGVDSTLKIQPAELGDSAMYLCASSRGTPGTDTQYFGPGTRLTVL.

This chain uses TRBV5-1 with TRBJ2-7; a weak D match, TRBD1 (5 bases). V was clipped by 4 bases and J by 4 bases, with 12 bases between them. The CDR3 contains 13 residues. Germline-derived CDR1 and CDR2 are SGHRS and YFSETQ. The CDR3 region has the DNA TGCGCCAGCAGCGGCGACAGCCTTTACGAGCAGTACTTC. It codes for CASSGDSLYEQYF.

The chain joins TRBV7-7 to TRBJ2-1; TRBD2 matches 11 bases. The CDR3 runs to 15 residues. V trimming: 4 bases; J trimming: 4 bases; junction bases outside the gene matches: 3. Germline-derived CDR1 and CDR2 are SSHAT and FNYEAQ (reference sequence). The CDR3 spells CASSSGLAGYNEQFF. The CDR3 nucleotides read TGTGCCAGCAGCTCCGGACTAGCGGGTTACAATGAGCAGTTCTTC.

The chain is built from TRBV18 and TRBJ1-1; TRBD1 matches 7 bases. V was clipped by 3 bases and J by 6 bases; unmatched bases: 4. CDR1 and CDR2 from the germline V gene are KGHSH and LQKENI. The CDR3 is 13 amino acids. As DNA, the CDR3 is TGTGCCAGCTCACCGGTAGGACAGGCTGAAGCTTTCTTT. Its protein is CASSPVGQAEAFF.

The J gene is TRBJ2-5, the V gene TRBV28, with 11 bases identical to TRBD2. V lost 5 bases to trimming and J lost 2 bases; unmatched junction nucleotides: 7. Germline V gene lookup returns CDR1 MDHEN and CDR2 SYDVKM. CDR3 size: 16 residues. This chain's CDR3 is CASSPLAGGWQETQYF. Written as DNA, the CDR3 is TGTGCCAGCAGTCCTCTAGCGGGAGGTTGGCAAGAGACCCAGTACTTC.

V is TRBV15 and J is TRBJ1-4; D remains ambiguous. The CDR3 totals 13 residues. Germline CDR1 is LNHNV and CDR2 is YYDKDF (reference sequence). V lost 1 base and J lost 8, with 8 bases in between. In DNA form, the CDR3 reads TGTGCCACCAGCAGAGGGCTGGGGGAAAAACTGTTTTTT. Its protein is CATSRGLGEKLFF.

This chain joins TRBV4-1 and TRBJ2-5, with D unresolved. The CDR3 covers 13 residues. CDR1 MGHRA and CDR2 YSYEKL come from the germline V gene. V was trimmed by 3 bases and J by 5 bases, leaving 10 bases between them. CDR3 loop: CASSQRPWETQYF. CDR3 DNA sequence: TGCGCCAGCAGCCAGCGCCCTTGGGAGACCCAGTACTTC.

V gene TRBV30 combines with J gene TRBJ2-7; D is possibly TRBD1 (6 bases). The CDR3 is made up of 14 amino acids. Trimming removed 2 bases from V and 9 bases from J, with 20 bases in between. From germline, CDR1 is GTSNPN and CDR2 SVGIG (reference sequence). The CDR3 protein is CAWSQQGPGSGQYF. In DNA form, the CDR3 reads TGTGCCTGGAGTCAACAGGGTCCAGGGTCCGGGCAGTACTTC.

The J gene is TRBJ1-2, the V gene TRBV5-1; TRBD1 matches at 10 bases. CDR1 SGHRS and CDR2 YFSETQ come from the germline V gene. Germline trimming cut 4 bases from V and 2 bases from J; bases unmatched to any gene: 5. The length of the CDR3 is 15 residues. The CDR3 DNA sequence: TGCGCCAGCAGCACATTGACAGGGGGCAACTATGGCTACACCTTC. Amino acids: CASSTLTGGNYGYTF.

Only one count was recorded for this clone. The genes are TRBV11-3 and TRBJ1-3; 9 bases line up with TRBD1. The germline CDR1 and CDR2 sequences are SGHNT and YENEEA. J lost 4 bases, V lost 5 bases, and 6 bases had no gene match. The CDR3 has 15 residues. CDR3 sequence reads: CASSHLGQGGNTIYF. The CDR3 DNA follows: TGTGCCAGCAGCCATCTGGGACAGGGCGGAAACACCATATATTTT.

This chain joins TRBV28 and TRBJ1-1, with TRBD1 as a possible D gene (6 bases). Germline values: CDR1 MDHEN, CDR2 SYDVKM. The CDR3 has 16 residues. V dropped 2 bases and J dropped 0 bases, with 13 bases sitting between them. DNA of the CDR3: TGTGCCAGCAGTTTAGGGGGCGCAGACTTGAACACTGAAGCTTTCTTT. As protein: CASSLGGADLNTEAFF.

This clone was seen only a few times. The chain joins TRBV15 to TRBJ1-4; D not resolved. Germline CDR1 reads LNHNV; CDR2 reads YYDKDF (reference sequence). The CDR3 contains 15 residues. The ends were cut back, 1 base at V and 4 bases at J, with 10 bases in the middle. The CDR3 loop reads CATSRVAGYNEKLFF. Written as DNA, the CDR3 is TGTGCCACCAGCAGAGTAGCCGGATATAATGAAAAACTGTTTTTT.

This clone was seen just once. The V gene is TRBV7-9, the J gene TRBJ1-1; TRBD1 matches 7 bases. Germline lookup yields CDR1 SEHNR and CDR2 FQNEAQ (reference sequence). Trimming cost V 5 bases and J 1 base; bases outside gene matches: 7. This CDR3 has 15 residues. CDR3: CASSLGTVANTEAFF. Here the CDR3 DNA reads TGTGCCAGCAGCCTAGGGACAGTGGCGAACACTGAAGCTTTCTTT.

The V call is TRBV14, the J call TRBJ2-7; no definite D call. This CDR3 has 13 residues. Trimming shortened V by 4 bases and J by 3 bases, and 10 bases separated the two germline ends. Looked up from germline, CDR1 is SGHDN and CDR2 is FVKESK. This chain's CDR3 is CASSRWTGYEQYF. In DNA, the CDR3 is TGTGCCAGCAGCCGGTGGACGGGCTACGAGCAGTACTTC.

The chain joins TRBV19 to TRBJ1-5; 7 bases align to TRBD1. This CDR3 has 14 residues. V lost 2 bases, J lost 5 bases, and 3 bases stayed unmatched. Germline loops: CDR1 LNHDA, CDR2 SQIVND (reference sequence). CDR3 in DNA: TGTGCCAGTAGTATAAGGGGGCCCCATCAGCCCCAGCATTTT. It codes for CASSIRGPHQPQHF.

The chain is built from TRBV27 and TRBJ1-1; tentatively, D is TRBD1 (5 bases). CDR1 is MNHEY, CDR2 SMNVEV, per germline (reference sequence). The CDR3 loop spans 14 amino acids. V was trimmed by 6 bases and J by 6 bases, leaving 17 bases between them. CDR3 amino acids: CASRPLGGRSEAFF. CDR3 coding DNA: TGTGCCAGCAGGCCCCTGGGGGGAAGGTCTGAAGCTTTCTTT.